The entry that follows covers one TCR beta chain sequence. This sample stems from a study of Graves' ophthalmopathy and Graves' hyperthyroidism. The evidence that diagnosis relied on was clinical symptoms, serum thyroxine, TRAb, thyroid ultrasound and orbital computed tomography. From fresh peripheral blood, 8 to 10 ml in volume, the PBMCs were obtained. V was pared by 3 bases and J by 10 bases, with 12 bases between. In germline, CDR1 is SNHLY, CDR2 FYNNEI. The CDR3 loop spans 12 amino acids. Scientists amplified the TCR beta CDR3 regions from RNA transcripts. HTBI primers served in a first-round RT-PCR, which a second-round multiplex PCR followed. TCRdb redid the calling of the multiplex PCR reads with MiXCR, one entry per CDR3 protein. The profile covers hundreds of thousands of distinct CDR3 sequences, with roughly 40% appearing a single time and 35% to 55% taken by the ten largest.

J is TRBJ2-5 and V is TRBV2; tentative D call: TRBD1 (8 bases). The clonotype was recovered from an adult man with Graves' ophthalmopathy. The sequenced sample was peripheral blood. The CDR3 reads CASSDTGGDQYF. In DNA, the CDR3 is TGTGCCAGCAGTGACACAGGGGGGGACCAGTACTTC.